The T cell receptor beta chain under discussion was sequenced for a study of blood T cell repertoires in COVID-19. Study-wide context: The study drew acute and convalescent COVID-19 samples from the United States, Italy and Spain. PBMCs, B-cell-depleted T cells, or T cells were the source of the cDNA or gDNA that made up the material.

Here immunoSEQ multiplex PCR was the method, and the copy in TCRdb shows in-frame clones only, minus some. This sample yields over 130,000 clones, of which 80% to 90% are seen a single time; around 3.2% belongs to the top ten. This study enrolled people aged about 18 to 100 from about two dozen US geographic areas. The CDR3 has 15 residues. CDR1 and CDR2 (germline): DFQATT, SNEGSKA (reference sequence). The V and J ends lost 3 bases and 5 bases respectively, with 17 bases between them. V and J are TRBV20-1 and TRBJ1-5, with D possibly being TRBD1 (6 bases). The sequencing sample was made of PBMCs or T cells enriched from blood (not recorded which). This TCR derives from a woman aged 50 to 60 with acute COVID-19. In DNA form, the CDR3 reads TGCAGTGCTAGTACCAGGGGAGAGAAAGATCAGCCCCAGCATTTT. Translation gives CSASTRGEKDQPQHF.